The 10 T cell receptor beta chains below were found in one sample sequenced in a study of Ad26.COV2.S vaccination and SARS-CoV-2 variants. The treatment: about 20 received Ad26.COV2.S at low or high dose, single or two shots; roughly five received placebo; per-sample allocation not given. At day 63 after the first vaccine or placebo injection, samples were drawn. Repertoires were generated with immunoSEQ multiplex PCR, while TCRdb's copy carries only in-frame clones and drops some. The sample has about 400,000 clones; approximately 91% are singletons. Sequencing used peripheral blood, obtained in a trial of Ad26.COV2.S vaccine versus placebo. The source is a person aged 18 to 59 who received the Ad26.COV2.S COVID-19 vaccine or a placebo.

This clone was picked up one time. The chain has TRBV7-8 and TRBJ1-1; TRBD1 is a possible D gene (5 bases). This CDR3 contains 13 residues. V was pared by 6 bases and J by 2 bases, with 10 bases between. Germline V gene lookup returns CDR1 SGHVS and CDR2 FQNEAQ. CDR3 residues: CASRTRDNTEAFF. The CDR3 DNA reads TGTGCCAGCAGGACCAGGGATAACACTGAAGCTTTCTTT.

This clone was recorded only once. The rearrangement joins TRBV3-1 (or the pseudogene TRBV3-2) to TRBJ1-2; D remains ambiguous. The ends were cut back, 4 bases at V and 6 bases at J, with 12 bases in the middle. CDR3 length: 13 residues. Per germline, CDR1 LGHDT and CDR2 YNNKEL (reference sequence). DNA of the CDR3: TGTGCCAGCAGCCTCTGGGGTAGCGATGGCTACACCTTC. Residues: CASSLWGSDGYTF.

This clone was seen more than once but under ten times. The V gene is TRBV29-1, the J gene TRBJ1-5; D is unclear. CDR3 length equals 13 residues. The V and J ends lost 4 bases and 1 base respectively, with 8 bases between them. Looked up from germline, CDR1 is SQVTM and CDR2 is ANQGSEA. The CDR3 DNA is TGCAGCGTTGGGGGTTCCAGCAATCAGCCCCAGCATTTT. It is translated as CSVGGSSNQPQHF.

The chain links TRBV7-2 to TRBJ2-2, with 8 bases lining up with TRBD1. This CDR3 spans 15 amino acids. Losses at the gene ends were 5 bases for V and 7 bases for J; bases not matched to a gene: 9. The germline V gene has CDR1 SGHTA and CDR2 FQGNSA. The CDR3, as DNA: TGTGCCAGCAGCCCCGACAGGGGAAGAATCGGGGAGCTGTTTTTT. Protein: CASSPDRGRIGELFF.

This rearrangement joins TRBV4-1 to TRBJ2-7; TRBD1 matches at 8 bases. The CDR3 loop spans 14 amino acids. Looked up from germline, CDR1 is MGHRA and CDR2 is YSYEKL. V shed 2 bases, J shed 5 bases, and the junction held 5 bases outside the gene matches. The CDR3 DNA sequence: TGCGCCAGCAGCCAAAAGGACAGGGTGGACGAGCAGTACTTC. Translation gives CASSQKDRVDEQYF.

The J gene is TRBJ1-6, the V gene TRBV10-3; 7 bases fit TRBD1. Germline V CDR1 and CDR2: ENHRY, SYGVKD. With 3 bases clipped from V and 14 bases from J, the junction kept 16 bases outside the gene matches. This CDR3 contains 16 residues. The CDR3 loop is CAISEPPTGTYVALHF. The CDR3 DNA is TGTGCCATCAGTGAACCCCCGACAGGGACTTATGTAGCCCTCCACTTT.

The chain carries TRBV19 and TRBJ2-7, with TRBD1 matching 7 bases. This CDR3 contains 13 residues. Germline CDR1 and CDR2: LNHDA and SQIVND (reference sequence). V lost 5 bases, J lost 2 bases, and 3 bases stayed unmatched. The CDR3 loop is CASSPGTAYEQYF. The CDR3 DNA reads TGTGCCAGTAGTCCCGGGACAGCCTACGAGCAGTACTTC.

Concerning this clone: Other DNA sequences of this sample code for an identical CDR3. The chain employs TRBV2 and TRBJ1-1, with D unclear. V was clipped by 6 bases and J by 3 bases, with 14 bases between them. The CDR3 totals 14 residues. The germline gives CDR1 SNHLY, CDR2 FYNNEI. Here the CDR3 DNA reads TGTGCCAGCAGCGAGGGAGGTGGGTACACTGAAGCTTTCTTT. Translation gives CASSEGGGYTEAFF. Supplemented by reference TRBV2 and TRBJ1-1, the full variable domain reads EPEVTQTPSHQVTQMGQEVILRCVPISNHLYFYWYRQILGQKVEFLVSFYNNEISEKSEIFDDQFSVERPDGSNFTLKIRSTKLEDSAMYFCASSEGGGYTEAFFGQGTRLTVV.

The chain carries TRBV19 and TRBJ2-3; D call uncertain. The CDR3 is made up of 13 amino acids. Germline V CDR1 and CDR2: LNHDA, SQIVND (reference sequence). The V end lost 3 bases, the J end lost 3 bases, and 7 bases lay between the germline ends. This chain's CDR3 is CASSISTTDTQYF. The DNA for the CDR3 is TGTGCCAGTAGTATTTCCACGACAGATACGCAGTATTTT.

The V and J genes are TRBV6-5 and TRBJ1-6, with 8 bases fitting TRBD1. The germline gives CDR1 MNHEY, CDR2 SVGAGI. This CDR3 contains 15 residues. V lost 3 bases, J lost 10 bases, and 8 bases stayed unmatched. The chain's CDR3 is CASSYLDRGQSPLHF. CDR3 DNA: TGTGCCAGCAGTTATCTCGACAGGGGCCAATCACCCCTCCACTTT.